The present entry profiles one T cell receptor beta chain with its context. Antigen specificity is unknown. Trimming removed 5 bases from V and 11 bases from J; junction bases left unmatched: 15. Germline CDR1 and CDR2: SGHNT and YENEEA. This CDR3 contains 16 residues. The assay was immunoSEQ multiplex PCR, and TCRdb's table has in-frame clones only and misses some. The sample comprises tens of thousands of clones, roughly 85% of which are singletons, and 4% rests with the top ten. The time point here: week 23, last vaccination. With topical imiquimod, each dose of the vaccine consisted of 300 ug of mutant IDH1 20-mer peptide. This sample is drawn from a study of a mutant IDH1 vaccine in newly diagnosed glioma.

Sequenced here: PBMCs, sampled from a glioma patient whose treatment included an IDH1 peptide vaccine. This TCR was sampled from a man aged 25-45 years with glioma. The V call is TRBV11-3, the J call TRBJ2-5; 12 bases map to TRBD1. CDR3 sequence: CASSIGTGQGAGEQYF. The CDR3 coding sequence is TGTGCCAGCAGCATAGGCACGGGACAGGGGGCGGGAGAGCAGTACTTC.